The rows below give T cell receptor beta chains drawn from one sample of a study of CD8 T cells in ankylosing spondylitis. Using its own MiXCR run on the 5' RACE reads, TCRdb lists one record per CDR3 protein. The table shows some 700,000 distinct CDR3 sequences, with roughly 20% occurring only once. Sequencing used blood, either unsorted or a sorted T cell fraction (not recorded which). The source of these receptors is a male donor with ankylosing spondylitis. Each CDR3 is given with its conserved first and last residue. The order of the fields is clone size, CDR3 length, D gene, V gene, J gene, CDR3 protein, CDR3 DNA. D genes are given only for firm matches. Size is omitted from some rows. Given values are once, few, many or a class for expanded clones.

abundance: few; len: 15; d_gene: TRBD2; v_gene: TRBV27; j_gene: TRBJ2-3; CDR3aa: CASSFQRGSTDTQYF; CDR3nt: TGTGCCAGCAGTTTCCAGCGGGGGAGCACAGATACGCAGTATTTT
abundance: .; len: 15; d_gene: .; v_gene: TRBV6-1; j_gene: TRBJ1-1; CDR3aa: CASSLRDLHGTEAFF; CDR3nt: TGTGCCAGCAGTCTTCGGGACCTACATGGCACTGAAGCTTTCTTT
abundance: .; len: 16; d_gene: TRBD1; v_gene: TRBV5-1; j_gene: TRBJ1-2; CDR3aa: CASSWAPGQVNYGYTF; CDR3nt: TGCGCCAGCAGCTGGGCCCCGGGACAGGTGAACTATGGCTACACCTTC
abundance: few; len: 16; d_gene: .; v_gene: TRBV6-1; j_gene: TRBJ1-1; CDR3aa: CASSTRRGPLNTEAFF; CDR3nt: TGTGCCAGCAGTACACGCAGGGGCCCGTTGAACACTGAAGCTTTCTTT
abundance: once; len: 17; d_gene: .; v_gene: TRBV20-1; j_gene: TRBJ2-3; CDR3aa: CCARIQPGWAVTDTQYF; CDR3nt: TGCTGTGCTAGAATCCAGCCAGGTTGGGCCGTCACAGATACGCAGTATTTT
abundance: many; len: 16; d_gene: TRBD2; v_gene: TRBV27; j_gene: TRBJ2-7; CDR3aa: CASSSTSSGSSYEQYF; CDR3nt: TGTGCCAGCAGTTCCACGTCTAGCGGGAGTTCCTACGAGCAGTACTTC
abundance: .; len: 15; d_gene: .; v_gene: TRBV12-3/TRBV12-4; j_gene: TRBJ1-1; CDR3aa: CASSLARGLNTEAFF; CDR3nt: TGTGCCAGCAGTTTAGCACGAGGCCTGAACACTGAAGCTTTCTTT
abundance: .; len: 12; d_gene: .; v_gene: TRBV12-3/TRBV12-4; j_gene: TRBJ2-7; CDR3aa: CASSSSYYEQYF; CDR3nt: TGTGCCAGCAGTTCCTCTTACTACGAGCAGTACTTC
abundance: few; len: 15; d_gene: .; v_gene: TRBV5-1; j_gene: TRBJ2-1; CDR3aa: CASSHAGGPFIEQFF; CDR3nt: TGCGCCAGCAGCCACGCGGGCGGCCCCTTTATTGAGCAGTTCTTC
abundance: once; len: 12; d_gene: .; v_gene: TRBV4-2; j_gene: TRBJ2-7; CDR3aa: CVGGSRSYEQYF; CDR3nt: TGTGTCGGAGGTAGTCGATCCTACGAGCAGTACTTC
abundance: few; len: 14; d_gene: .; v_gene: TRBV2; j_gene: TRBJ1-1; CDR3aa: CAGCLTPENTEAFF; CDR3nt: TGTGCCGGATGCCTAACACCGGAGAACACTGAAGCTTTCTTT
abundance: many; len: 15; d_gene: TRBD1; v_gene: TRBV4-3; j_gene: TRBJ1-1; CDR3aa: CASSRGQGPNTEAFF; CDR3nt: TGCGCCAGCAGCCGAGGACAGGGCCCGAACACTGAAGCTTTCTTT
abundance: .; len: 15; d_gene: .; v_gene: TRBV6-1; j_gene: TRBJ1-5; CDR3aa: CASRPRGYSNQPQHF; CDR3nt: TGTGCCAGCAGACCCAGGGGCTATAGCAATCAGCCCCAGCATTTT
abundance: few; len: 13; d_gene: .; v_gene: TRBV20-1; j_gene: TRBJ2-1; CDR3aa: CSASWDPLNEQFF; CDR3nt: TGCAGTGCTAGTTGGGACCCTCTCAATGAGCAGTTCTTC
abundance: .; len: 14; d_gene: TRBD1; v_gene: TRBV29-1; j_gene: TRBJ1-1; CDR3aa: CSVPSDRDGREAFF; CDR3nt: TGCAGCGTTCCCTCGGACAGGGATGGCAGAGAAGCTTTCTTT
abundance: few; len: 15; d_gene: .; v_gene: TRBV6-5; j_gene: TRBJ2-7; CDR3aa: CASSYSGDMGYEQYF; CDR3nt: TGTGCCAGCAGTTACTCAGGGGATATGGGGTACGAGCAGTACTTC
abundance: .; len: 14; d_gene: TRBD2; v_gene: TRBV5-1; j_gene: TRBJ2-7; CDR3aa: CASSLGLADYEQYF; CDR3nt: TGCGCCAGCAGCTTGGGACTAGCGGACTACGAGCAGTACTTC
abundance: .; len: 18; d_gene: TRBD1; v_gene: TRBV4-2; j_gene: TRBJ1-5; CDR3aa: CASSQDGTGVYSNQPQHF; CDR3nt: TGTGCCAGCAGCCAAGACGGGACAGGGGTTTACAGCAATCAGCCCCAGCATTTT
abundance: many; len: 15; d_gene: .; v_gene: TRBV5-1; j_gene: TRBJ2-7; CDR3aa: CASSADRTSSYEQYF; CDR3nt: TGCGCCAGCAGCGCCGACCGAACTTCCTCCTACGAGCAGTACTTC
abundance: .; len: 16; d_gene: TRBD1; v_gene: TRBV6-1; j_gene: TRBJ1-5; CDR3aa: CASSAWTGSGNQPQHF; CDR3nt: TGTGCCAGCAGTGCGTGGACAGGGTCGGGCAATCAGCCCCAGCATTTT
abundance: few; len: 13; d_gene: .; v_gene: TRBV7-2; j_gene: TRBJ2-7; CDR3aa: CASSLGPIYEQYF; CDR3nt: TGTGCCAGCAGCTTAGGGCCGATCTACGAGCAGTACTTC
abundance: few; len: 13; d_gene: TRBD1; v_gene: TRBV4-1; j_gene: TRBJ2-3; CDR3aa: CASSQQGEDTQYF; CDR3nt: TGCGCCAGCAGCCAACAGGGGGAGGATACGCAGTATTTT
abundance: few; len: 15; d_gene: .; v_gene: TRBV9; j_gene: TRBJ1-6; CDR3aa: CASSVRSSYNSPLHF; CDR3nt: TGTGCCAGCAGCGTACGGAGCTCCTATAATTCACCCCTCCACTTT
abundance: .; len: 15; d_gene: .; v_gene: TRBV18; j_gene: TRBJ2-1; CDR3aa: CASSPPGLVYNEQFF; CDR3nt: TGTGCCAGCTCACCACCGGGACTGGTCTACAATGAGCAGTTCTTC
abundance: .; len: 16; d_gene: TRBD1; v_gene: TRBV9; j_gene: TRBJ1-2; CDR3aa: CASSYTNRGLLDGYTF; CDR3nt: TGTGCCAGCAGCTACACTAACAGGGGGCTGTTGGATGGCTACACCTTC
abundance: .; len: 14; d_gene: .; v_gene: TRBV29-1; j_gene: TRBJ2-1; CDR3aa: CSVAAERPYNEQFF; CDR3nt: TGCAGCGTTGCAGCTGAGCGGCCCTACAATGAGCAGTTCTTC
abundance: few; len: 13; d_gene: .; v_gene: TRBV29-1; j_gene: TRBJ2-7; CDR3aa: CSVEGLVPYEQYF; CDR3nt: TGCAGCGTTGAAGGATTAGTTCCCTACGAGCAGTACTTC
abundance: many; len: 15; d_gene: TRBD1; v_gene: TRBV12-3/TRBV12-4; j_gene: TRBJ2-1; CDR3aa: CASREQGARNNEQFF; CDR3nt: TGTGCCAGCAGGGAACAGGGGGCGAGAAACAATGAGCAGTTCTTC
abundance: few; len: 13; d_gene: .; v_gene: TRBV7-2; j_gene: TRBJ1-1; CDR3aa: CASRHGENTEAFF; CDR3nt: TGTGCCAGCAGACACGGGGAGAACACTGAAGCTTTCTTT
abundance: few; len: 16; d_gene: TRBD1; v_gene: TRBV6-1; j_gene: TRBJ1-3; CDR3aa: CASSRGQAYSGNTIYF; CDR3nt: TGTGCCAGCAGTCGCGGACAGGCGTACTCTGGAAACACCATATATTTT
abundance: few; len: 15; d_gene: TRBD1; v_gene: TRBV5-1; j_gene: TRBJ1-1; CDR3aa: CASSLVAAGQGEAFF; CDR3nt: TGCGCCAGCAGCTTGGTCGCCGCGGGACAGGGGGAAGCTTTCTTT
abundance: .; len: 18; d_gene: TRBD2; v_gene: TRBV5-1; j_gene: TRBJ2-2; CDR3aa: CASSLASTSGSEAGELFF; CDR3nt: TGCGCCAGCAGCTTGGCCTCAACTAGCGGGAGTGAAGCCGGGGAGCTGTTTTTT
abundance: few; len: 18; d_gene: .; v_gene: TRBV29-1; j_gene: TRBJ2-6; CDR3aa: CSVLAIGARGSGANVLTF; CDR3nt: TGCAGCGTTTTGGCGATTGGGGCCCGAGGTTCTGGGGCCAACGTCCTGACTTTC
abundance: .; len: 12; d_gene: .; v_gene: TRBV12-3/TRBV12-4; j_gene: TRBJ2-4; CDR3aa: CASSLELNIQYF; CDR3nt: TGTGCCAGCAGTTTAGAACTAAACATTCAGTACTTC
abundance: .; len: 16; d_gene: .; v_gene: TRBV6-2/TRBV6-3; j_gene: TRBJ2-2; CDR3aa: CASSPRGAPNTGELFF; CDR3nt: TGTGCCAGCAGCCCTCGAGGGGCGCCGAACACCGGGGAGCTGTTTTTT
abundance: .; len: 16; d_gene: .; v_gene: TRBV6-1; j_gene: TRBJ2-7; CDR3aa: CASSPTGPLSSYEQYF; CDR3nt: TGTGCCAGCAGTCCGACCGGGCCTTTAAGCTCCTACGAGCAGTACTTC
abundance: .; len: 14; d_gene: TRBD1; v_gene: TRBV6-1; j_gene: TRBJ1-1; CDR3aa: CASRETDRGTEAFF; CDR3nt: TGTGCCAGCAGGGAAACCGACAGGGGCACTGAAGCTTTCTTT
abundance: few; len: 18; d_gene: .; v_gene: TRBV5-5; j_gene: TRBJ1-1; CDR3aa: CASSLTPVEGSMNTEAFF; CDR3nt: TGTGCCAGCAGCTTGACGCCGGTCGAGGGGTCCATGAACACTGAAGCTTTCTTT
abundance: .; len: 15; d_gene: .; v_gene: TRBV7-8; j_gene: TRBJ2-1; CDR3aa: CASSLVTGSYNEQFF; CDR3nt: TGTGCCAGCAGCTTAGTCACAGGCTCCTACAATGAGCAGTTCTTC
abundance: many; len: 12; d_gene: TRBD1; v_gene: TRBV5-1; j_gene: TRBJ2-1; CDR3aa: CASSLTGYEQFF; CDR3nt: TGCGCCAGCAGCCTGACAGGGTATGAGCAGTTCTTC
abundance: few; len: 15; d_gene: TRBD1; v_gene: TRBV18; j_gene: TRBJ1-4; CDR3aa: CASSPPGTGNEKLFF; CDR3nt: TGTGCCAGCTCACCTCCCGGGACAGGGAATGAAAAACTGTTTTTT
abundance: .; len: 15; d_gene: .; v_gene: TRBV9; j_gene: TRBJ2-3; CDR3aa: CASSPSQTRIDTQYF; CDR3nt: TGTGCCAGCAGCCCCTCCCAAACTAGGATAGATACGCAGTATTTT
abundance: .; len: 17; d_gene: TRBD2; v_gene: TRBV7-6; j_gene: TRBJ2-5; CDR3aa: CASCLDVAGGLQETQYF; CDR3nt: TGTGCCTCTTGCTTGGACGTGGCGGGGGGACTACAAGAGACCCAGTACTTC
abundance: few; len: 18; d_gene: TRBD2; v_gene: TRBV18; j_gene: TRBJ2-1; CDR3aa: CASSPTSGGPSSYNEQFF; CDR3nt: TGTGCCAGCTCACCAACTAGCGGGGGGCCGAGCTCCTACAATGAGCAGTTCTTC
abundance: many; len: 13; d_gene: .; v_gene: TRBV5-1; j_gene: TRBJ1-1; CDR3aa: CASSFTANTEAFF; CDR3nt: TGTGCCAGCAGCTTTACAGCAAACACTGAAGCTTTCTTT
abundance: .; len: 14; d_gene: .; v_gene: TRBV20-1; j_gene: TRBJ2-6; CDR3aa: CSARDGQRANVLTF; CDR3nt: TGCAGTGCTAGAGACGGCCAGAGGGCCAACGTCCTGACTTTC
abundance: .; len: 14; d_gene: .; v_gene: TRBV6-2/TRBV6-3; j_gene: TRBJ1-5; CDR3aa: CASSSTSPDQPQHF; CDR3nt: TGTGCCAGCAGTTCGACATCACCCGATCAGCCCCAGCATTTT
abundance: .; len: 12; d_gene: .; v_gene: TRBV5-5; j_gene: TRBJ1-1; CDR3aa: CASSVTTVEAFF; CDR3nt: TGTGCCAGCAGCGTTACGACAGTTGAAGCTTTCTTT
abundance: .; len: 14; d_gene: .; v_gene: TRBV30; j_gene: TRBJ2-3; CDR3aa: CAWTPPRSTDTQYF; CDR3nt: TGTGCCTGGACACCCCCTCGGAGCACAGATACGCAGTATTTT
abundance: few; len: 13; d_gene: .; v_gene: TRBV6-6; j_gene: TRBJ2-7; CDR3aa: CASSTPGTYEQYF; CDR3nt: TGTGCCAGCAGTACCCCAGGAACCTACGAGCAGTACTTC
abundance: .; len: 13; d_gene: .; v_gene: TRBV4-1; j_gene: TRBJ1-5; CDR3aa: CASSQDGDQPQHF; CDR3nt: TGCGCCAGCAGCCAAGATGGGGACCAGCCCCAGCATTTT
abundance: .; len: 14; d_gene: TRBD2; v_gene: TRBV20-1; j_gene: TRBJ2-5; CDR3aa: CSATEWGGAETQYF; CDR3nt: TGCAGTGCCACGGAGTGGGGGGGTGCGGAGACCCAGTACTTC
abundance: many; len: 13; d_gene: .; v_gene: TRBV12-3/TRBV12-4; j_gene: TRBJ1-1; CDR3aa: CASSFKGFTEAFF; CDR3nt: TGTGCCAGCAGTTTCAAAGGGTTCACTGAAGCTTTCTTT
abundance: few; len: 15; d_gene: .; v_gene: TRBV9; j_gene: TRBJ2-1; CDR3aa: CASSVGGAFGNEQFF; CDR3nt: TGTGCCAGCAGCGTTGGGGGAGCCTTTGGGAATGAGCAGTTCTTC
abundance: once; len: 13; d_gene: .; v_gene: TRBV12-3/TRBV12-4; j_gene: TRBJ1-1; CDR3aa: CASRILGNTEAFF; CDR3nt: TGTGCCAGCAGAATTTTGGGGAACACTGAAGCTTTCTTT